Sequencing of this T cell receptor (beta chain) was carried out in a study of T cell responses to AZD1222 COVID-19 vaccine. Study-wide context: Analyses pooled second doses at about 4 or about 12 weeks. Study-wide results and caveats: Rises in breadth and depth of Spike-specific TCRs came after two AZD1222 doses. Repertoires were obtained only post-peak T cell response. CD4 TCRs associated with vaccination spanned spike, dominating at 160-218 and 743-854.

The CDR3 covers 16 residues. Germline lookup yields CDR1 SGHAT and CDR2 FQNNGV. V was trimmed by 5 bases and J by 1 base, leaving 17 bases between them. With regard to this clone: Antigen specificity is unknown.

The table came from immunoSEQ multiplex PCR; TCRdb's copy has only in-frame clones and leaves some out. The table has 110,000 or so clones, around 84% seen once. Sequencing was performed on peripheral blood, taken on day 0 of AZD1222 vaccination. The rearrangement joins TRBV11-2 to TRBJ1-1; a weak D match, TRBD1 (5 bases). The clonotype originates from an adult in good health. The CDR3 DNA reads as TGTGCCAGCAGCCATCACGGGGGAAAGGGGAACACTGAAGCTTTCTTT. Encoded protein: CASSHHGGKGNTEAFF.